Below, 28 T cell receptor beta chains from the same sample are listed, as sequenced in a study of shared clonotypes between healthy human individuals. Sequenced by immunoSEQ multiplex PCR; TCRdb stores in-frame clones only, minus some. The sample lists around 200,000 clones; over 85% were seen once. Sequenced: naive CD4+ T cells sorted from blood. Documented subset: CD45RA+ positively selected. These receptor sequences come from a woman under 40 in good health.

The rearrangement links TRBV9 to TRBJ2-5; TRBD2 matches at 8 bases. J lost 2 bases, V lost 0 bases, and 15 bases had no gene match. This CDR3 has 19 amino acids. Per the germline V gene, CDR1 is SGDLS and CDR2 is YYNGEE. In DNA form, the CDR3 reads TGTGCCAGCAGCGTAGGTAGTGGACCGGGGGGGCGAATACAAGAGACCCAGTACTTC. It yields the protein CASSVGSGPGGRIQETQYF.

The chain is built from TRBV5-1 and TRBJ1-3; D unclear. Germline V gene lookup returns CDR1 SGHRS and CDR2 YFSETQ. Deletions cut 0 bases from V and 1 base from J, with 5 bases between. The CDR3 loop spans 14 amino acids. The CDR3 region has the DNA TGCGCCAGCAGCTTGGGGATATCTGGAAACACCATATATTTT. Translating gives CASSLGISGNTIYF.

This chain uses TRBV10-2 with TRBJ2-7; no firm D call. The CDR3 is made up of 12 amino acids. Looked up from germline, CDR1 is WSHSY and CDR2 is SAAADI. The V end lost 5 bases, the J end lost 3 bases, and 8 bases lay between the germline ends. CDR3 sequence: CASSREVYEQYF. The CDR3 DNA reads as TGCGCCAGCAGTAGAGAAGTCTACGAGCAGTACTTC.

The chain has TRBV5-1 and TRBJ1-2; the D gene is possibly TRBD1 (6 bases). Germline V gene sequence: CDR1 SGHRS, CDR2 YFSETQ. The CDR3 is 15 amino acids. Trimming left V 4 bases short and J 4 bases short, with 17 bases between. The CDR3 DNA reads TGCGCCAGCAGCCTTAAAACAGGGAACGTCTATGGCTACACCTTC. The encoded protein is CASSLKTGNVYGYTF.

V usage is TRBV6-5 and J usage is TRBJ2-1, with 7 bases matching TRBD1. The CDR3 extends over 15 amino acids. CDR1 MNHEY and CDR2 SVGAGI come from the germline V gene. Trimming removed 7 bases from V and 0 bases from J; junction bases left unmatched: 6. The CDR3 DNA reads as TGTGCCAGCAAGTCCAAGGGGGCCTCCTACAATGAGCAGTTCTTC. Translated: CASKSKGASYNEQFF.

Here the CDR3 DNA reads TGTGCCAGCAGCTTAGCGGGACTAGCGGGAGGGCCTCTGGATACGCAGTATTTT. Amino acids: CASSLAGLAGGPLDTQYF. The chain recombines TRBV7-3 with TRBJ2-3; 16 positions match TRBD2. CDR3 size: 18 residues. Germline V lookup: CDR1 SGHTA, CDR2 FQGTGA. The V and J ends lost 2 bases and 6 bases, in that order; junction bases with no gene match: 8. The variable domain in full, with the rest retrieved from reference TRBV7-3 and TRBJ2-3, is GAGVSQTPSNKVTEKGKYVELRCDPISGHTALYWYRQSLGQGPEFLIYFQGTGAADDSGLPNDRFFAVRPEGSVSTLKIQRTERGDSAVYLCASSLAGLAGGPLDTQYFGPGTRLTVL.

This sequence joins TRBV5-1 and TRBJ2-3, with 9 positions matching TRBD2. The ends lost 4 bases at V and 4 bases at J; junction bases unmatched: 10. The CDR3 length is 16 residues. Germline V gene sequence: CDR1 SGHRS, CDR2 YFSETQ. CDR3 residues: CASSRGVAGDADTQYF. The DNA for the CDR3 is TGCGCCAGCAGCCGCGGGGTAGCGGGAGATGCAGATACGCAGTATTTT.

This clone was seen just once. This chain connects TRBV15 to TRBJ2-7, with D hard to call. The V end was cut by 1 base, the J end by 3 bases, with 7 bases between. The CDR3 has 13 amino acids. The germline V gene encodes CDR1 LNHNV and CDR2 YYDKDF (reference sequence). This chain's CDR3 is CATSRGPYYEQYF. In DNA, the CDR3 is TGTGCCACCAGCAGAGGCCCTTACTACGAGCAGTACTTC. The whole variable domain, filled in from reference TRBV15 and TRBJ2-7, reads DAMVIQNPRYQVTQFGKPVTLSCSQTLNHNVMYWYQQKSSQAPKLLFHYYDKDFNNEADTPDNFQSRRPNTSFCFLDIRSPGLGDTAMYLCATSRGPYYEQYFGPGTRLTVT.

J is TRBJ2-2 and V is TRBV18; D is unclear. There are 19 residues in the CDR3. Germline values: CDR1 KGHSH, CDR2 LQKENI. Between the trimmed V and J ends, which lost 2 bases and 3 bases, there was a span of 22 bases. The CDR3 sequence: CASSPIPPTVRRYTGELFF. The CDR3 DNA follows: TGTGCCAGCTCACCAATACCTCCAACCGTACGGAGATACACCGGGGAGCTGTTTTTT.

The chain uses TRBV28 and TRBJ2-7; D gene ambiguous. Germline V gives CDR1 MDHEN, CDR2 SYDVKM. Trimming removed 6 bases from V and 0 bases from J, with 12 bases in between. The CDR3 runs 14 residues. This chain's CDR3 is CASSHHGDSYEQYF. In DNA, the CDR3 is TGTGCCAGCAGCCACCATGGGGACTCCTACGAGCAGTACTTC.

The chain carries TRBV29-1 and TRBJ1-1; D not certain. Germline V gene data show CDR1 as SQVTM and CDR2 as ANQGSEA. Trimming removed 5 bases from V and 1 base from J, with 17 bases in between. The CDR3 has 15 amino acids. The CDR3 loop reads CSVRMRVSPNTEAFF. The CDR3 coding sequence is TGCAGCGTTAGGATGAGGGTCAGCCCGAACACTGAAGCTTTCTTT. Supplemented by reference TRBV29-1 and TRBJ1-1, the full variable domain reads SAVISQKPSRDICQRGTSLTIQCQVDSQVTMMFWYRQQPGQSLTLIATANQGSEATYESGFVIDKFPISRPNLTFSTLTVSNMSPEDSSIYLCSVRMRVSPNTEAFFGQGTRLTVV.

The chain has TRBV30 and TRBJ1-3; D possibly corresponds to TRBD1 (5 bases). The CDR3 totals 15 residues. Germline V gene sequence: CDR1 GTSNPN, CDR2 SVGIG (reference sequence). V lost 4 bases and J lost 4, with 17 bases in between. The CDR3 sequence: CAWKPGAGQGNTIYF. The CDR3 DNA is TGTGCCTGGAAGCCCGGGGCCGGTCAGGGAAACACCATATATTTT.

This clone has just one count. The rearrangement joins TRBV25-1 to TRBJ2-7; 12 bases map to TRBD2. With 10 bases clipped from V and 6 bases from J, the junction kept 7 bases outside the gene matches. The germline CDR1 and CDR2 sequences are MGHDK and SYGVNS. The CDR3 covers 13 residues. CDR3 loop: CATLTSGRREQYF. The CDR3 coding sequence is TGTGCCACCCTGACTAGCGGGAGACGCGAGCAGTACTTC.

V usage is TRBV4-2 and J usage is TRBJ1-5; D uncertain. V shed 1 base and J shed 5 bases, with 3 bases lying between them. Per the germline V gene, CDR1 is LGHNA and CDR2 is YNFKEQ. This CDR3 spans 12 amino acids. CDR3 in amino acids: CASSQGDQPQHF. The DNA for the CDR3 is TGTGCCAGCAGCCAAGGGGATCAGCCCCAGCATTTT.

The chain joins TRBV19 to TRBJ1-6; 12 bases are shared with TRBD1. Germline V gene lookup returns CDR1 LNHDA and CDR2 SQIVND (reference sequence). Trimming removed 7 bases from V and 8 bases from J; junction bases left unmatched: 6. This CDR3 is 15 amino acids long. CDR3 DNA: TGTGCCAGTAAAGGGGACAGGGGGCAGGATTCACCCCTCCACTTT. It translates to CASKGDRGQDSPLHF.

This chain uses TRBV7-2 with TRBJ2-7; TRBD2 might be the D (7 bases). Germline V gene data show CDR1 as SGHTA and CDR2 as FQGNSA. Trimming took off 4 bases at V and 7 bases at J, with 17 bases between the two ends. This CDR3 comprises 14 residues. CDR3 region: CASSSLRGAGEQYF. CDR3 in DNA: TGTGCCAGCAGCTCTCTCCGGGGGGCGGGGGAGCAGTACTTC.

The chain links TRBV18 to TRBJ2-7; 9 bases are shared with TRBD1. The germline V gene encodes CDR1 KGHSH and CDR2 LQKENI. The CDR3 totals 14 residues. V shed 6 bases, J shed 5 bases, and the junction held 8 bases outside the gene matches. CDR3 loop: CASSSGQGVHEQYF. DNA for the CDR3: TGTGCCAGCTCGTCGGGACAGGGAGTCCACGAGCAGTACTTC.

This chain uses TRBV5-1 with TRBJ2-7; 9 bases are a match to TRBD1. The CDR3 has 13 amino acids. The trim removed 5 bases at V and 3 bases at J, leaving 3 bases unmatched. Germline CDR1 and CDR2: SGHRS and YFSETQ. The CDR3 sequence: CASRRGQGYEQYF. CDR3 coding DNA: TGCGCCAGCAGAAGGGGACAGGGCTACGAGCAGTACTTC.

This sequence joins TRBV5-1 and TRBJ2-7; 10 bases match TRBD2. Germline CDR1 is SGHRS and CDR2 is YFSETQ. V gave up 2 bases and J gave up 1 base; unmatched junction bases: 9. This CDR3 region has 17 residues. The CDR3 DNA sequence: TGCGCCAGCAGCTTTGTTGGGGCGACTAGCGGGTCCTACGAGCAGTACTTC. This sequence encodes CASSFVGATSGSYEQYF.

The chain carries TRBV21-1 and TRBJ2-5; TRBD1, the table's D call, was not compared with the DNA. The end of the DNA is better explained by TRBJ2-7, so the J call may be wrong. TRBV21-1 is deemed a pseudogene. The CDR3 length is 16 residues. CDR3 nucleotide sequence: TGTGCCAGCAGCAAGGATTCCGGGACAGGAGCCTACGAGCAGTACTTC. As protein: CASSKDSGTGAYEQYF.

The chain is built from TRBV28 and TRBJ1-2, with 8 positions matching TRBD1. Germline V gene sequence: CDR1 MDHEN, CDR2 SYDVKM. The CDR3 has 15 amino acids. V shed 2 bases, J shed 8 bases, and the junction held 10 bases outside the gene matches. CDR3 in amino acids: CASSLIFQGAQGYTF. DNA of the CDR3: TGTGCCAGCAGTTTAATTTTCCAGGGGGCGCAGGGCTACACCTTC.

The chain carries TRBV29-1 and TRBJ1-2; 7 nucleotides match TRBD1. Germline V gives CDR1 SQVTM, CDR2 ANQGSEA. CDR3 length: 14 residues. After removal of 2 bases from V and 0 bases from J, the junction contained 3 bases not matched to a gene. The chain's CDR3 is CSVETTGSNYGYTF. As DNA, the CDR3 is TGCAGCGTTGAAACGACAGGGTCTAACTATGGCTACACCTTC.

The J gene is TRBJ1-3, the V gene TRBV19; D unclear. Trimming shortened V by 3 bases and J by 4 bases, and 22 bases separated the two germline ends. There are 18 residues in the CDR3. CDR1 and CDR2 from the germline V gene are LNHDA and SQIVND (reference sequence). CDR3 DNA: TGTGCCAGTAGTATGAAGCCAGCCGTCTTCGTTACCGGAAACACCATATATTTT. Its protein is CASSMKPAVFVTGNTIYF.

This clone was seen more than once but under ten times. The genes are TRBV11-2 and TRBJ2-7; D is perhaps TRBD1 (5 bases). Germline lookup yields CDR1 SGHAT and CDR2 FQNNGV. The V end was cut by 0 bases, the J end by 6 bases, with 15 bases between. The CDR3 covers 15 residues. The CDR3 spells CASSLDLRVYAEQYF. CDR3 coding DNA: TGTGCCAGCAGCTTAGATCTCAGGGTTTATGCCGAGCAGTACTTC.

This sequence joins TRBV27 and TRBJ1-1; D is ambiguous. From germline, CDR1 is MNHEY and CDR2 SMNVEV (reference sequence). Trimming shortened V by 0 bases and J by 5 bases, and 7 bases separated the two germline ends. The CDR3 has 13 residues. The CDR3 protein is CASSLSPRTEAFF. CDR3 DNA sequence: TGTGCCAGCAGTTTATCCCCCAGGACTGAAGCTTTCTTT.

In this sample, this clone turned up a few times. J is TRBJ2-7 and V is TRBV4-2; 7 nucleotides agree with TRBD2. Germline V gives CDR1 LGHNA, CDR2 YNFKEQ. There are 14 residues in the CDR3. V lost 1 base to trimming and J lost 5 bases; unmatched junction nucleotides: 5. The CDR3 is CASSQGGSIDEQYF. Written as DNA, the CDR3 is TGTGCCAGCAGCCAAGGCGGGAGTATCGACGAGCAGTACTTC.

The chain combines TRBV5-1 with TRBJ2-1; TRBD2 matches 12 bases. CDR1 is SGHRS, CDR2 YFSETQ, per germline. The CDR3 covers 13 residues. Trimming at V came to 7 bases and at J to 12 bases, leaving 8 bases not matched to a gene. The CDR3, as DNA: TGCGCCAGCTCGGTTCTAGCGGGAGGGCGGCAGTTCTTC. Encoded protein: CASSVLAGGRQFF.

The CDR3 region has the DNA TGCGCCAGCAGCTTGGAGAGTCAGTTTGGCTACACCTTC. Translating it yields CASSLESQFGYTF. The J gene is TRBJ1-2, the V gene TRBV5-1; D is uncertain. The CDR3 sequence is 13 residues long. Looked up from germline, CDR1 is SGHRS and CDR2 is YFSETQ. Trimming took 0 bases from V and 7 from J, leaving 10 bases between them.